This T cell receptor beta chain appears in the sequencing data of a study of OX40 agonist ivuxolimab in advanced cancers. As for the study in general: Partial responses were achieved by three patients, of whom one had hepatocellular carcinoma and two had cutaneous melanoma. Overall study results and limits: Expanded peripheral T-cell antigen specificity went undetermined.

Clones were read by immunoSEQ multiplex PCR, and TCRdb kept only the in-frame ones, dropping some. Here the sample spans about 95,000 clones, nearly 90% being singletons. Turning to this clone: The target antigen is unknown.

Germline V gives CDR1 ENHRY, CDR2 SYGVKD. This CDR3 is 12 amino acids long. The V and J ends lost 2 bases and 6 bases respectively, with 8 bases between them. The sequence was collected from an adult with an advanced solid tumor such as melanoma, head and neck, liver or kidney cancer. Sample: CD4+ or CD8+ T cells sorted from blood, taken in a trial of the OX40 agonist ivuxolimab. The V call is TRBV10-3, the J call TRBJ2-7; D not certain. The CDR3 DNA is TGTGCCATCAGTGAGGTCGTGGGCGAGCAGTACTTC. Protein product: CAISEVVGEQYF.